What follows are 25 T cell receptor beta chains derived from one specimen sequenced in a study of blood T cell repertoires in COVID-19. This table comes from immunoSEQ multiplex PCR, and its TCRdb copy is limited to in-frame clones, with some not included. The data show about 270,000 clones, with around 86% seen just once and around 2.4% held by the top ten. The sample comprised PBMCs or T cells enriched from blood (not recorded which). The receptors were gathered from a woman between 18 and 30 years old who had recovered from COVID-19.

This clone turned up a few times. The chain combines TRBV11-2 with TRBJ1-2; a weak D match, TRBD1 (5 bases). The CDR3 is 14 amino acids. Trimming shortened V by 1 base and J by 7 bases, and 13 bases separated the two germline ends. From germline, CDR1 is SGHAT and CDR2 FQNNGV. The CDR3 loop reads CASSLGSTARGYTF. The DNA of the CDR3 is TGTGCCAGCAGCTTAGGTTCGACAGCTCGTGGCTACACCTTC.

This chain joins TRBV5-8 and TRBJ2-7; 9 bases map to TRBD1. The germline V gene encodes CDR1 SGHTS and CDR2 YDEGEE. V was pared by 4 bases and J by 5 bases, with 4 bases of the junction left unmatched. CDR3 length: 13 residues. DNA of the CDR3: TGTGCCAGCAGCGACAGGGGGTATGACGAGCAGTACTTC. Translated, it gives CASSDRGYDEQYF. The variable domain in full, with the rest retrieved from reference TRBV5-8 and TRBJ2-7, is EAGVTQSPTHLIKTRGQQATLRCSPISGHTSVYWYQQALGLGLQFLLWYDEGEERNRGNFPPRFSGRQFPNYSSELNVNALELEDSALYLCASSDRGYDEQYFGPGTRLTVT.

The chain uses TRBV18 and TRBJ2-5; the D gene is possibly TRBD1 (6 bases). The CDR3 has 14 residues. V lost 7 bases to trimming and J lost 5 bases, with 17 bases between them. CDR1 and CDR2 (germline): KGHSH, LQKENI. The CDR3 loop reads CASFSWTEVETQYF. The CDR3 region has the DNA TGTGCCAGCTTCTCCTGGACAGAGGTGGAGACCCAGTACTTC.

CDR3 nucleotide sequence: TGTGCCACCGCTAGCGGGACATCCTACTACGAGCAGTACTTC. It is translated as CATASGTSYYEQYF. The chain employs TRBV10-3 and TRBJ2-7; 9 positions agree with TRBD2. V lost 10 bases and J lost 3; bases outside the gene matches: 10. There are 14 residues in the CDR3. Germline values: CDR1 ENHRY, CDR2 SYGVKD.

The gene calls are TRBV10-3 and TRBJ2-3, with 11 bases matching TRBD2. Trimming cost V 8 bases and J 6 bases; bases outside gene matches: 7. The CDR3 spans 14 residues. Germline CDR1 reads ENHRY; CDR2 reads SYGVKD. The CDR3 DNA sequence: TGTGCCATCGCTAGCGGGGGGCCATTGGATACGCAGTATTTT. Encoded protein: CAIASGGPLDTQYF.

The chain couples TRBV7-8 to TRBJ2-3; tentative D call: TRBD1 (6 bases). The CDR3 has 15 residues. V lost 5 bases and J 5 bases, leaving 17 bases between the germline ends. CDR1 is SGHVS and CDR2 is FQNEAQ in the germline V gene. Here the CDR3 DNA reads TGTGCCAGCAGCCTGACTGGGGGCAGGCAAGATACGCAGTATTTT. Translating it yields CASSLTGGRQDTQYF. The complete variable domain, with remaining parts taken from reference TRBV7-8 and TRBJ2-3, reads GAGVSQSPRYKVAKRGQDVALRCDPISGHVSLFWYQQALGQGPEFLTYFQNEAQLDKSGLPSDRFFAERPEGSVSTLKIQRTQQEDSAVYLCASSLTGGRQDTQYFGPGTRLTVL.

The rearrangement links TRBV19 to TRBJ1-2; TRBD1 matches at 8 bases. The V and J ends lost 3 bases and 0 bases, in that order; junction bases with no gene match: 6. The CDR3 runs 16 residues. CDR1 and CDR2 (germline): LNHDA, SQIVND (reference sequence). This CDR3 is CASSIRGTGPNYGYTF. As DNA, the CDR3 is TGTGCCAGTAGTATTAGGGGGACAGGCCCTAACTATGGCTACACCTTC.

The genes are TRBV19 and TRBJ1-6; a weak D match, TRBD1 (5 bases). V shed 8 bases and J shed 0 bases, with 14 bases lying between them. CDR3 size: 16 residues. From germline, CDR1 is LNHDA and CDR2 SQIVND (reference sequence). CDR3 residues: CASQKNRSSYNSPLHF. The CDR3 DNA reads as TGTGCCAGTCAAAAAAACAGGAGCTCCTATAATTCACCCCTCCACTTT.

This chain uses TRBV6-5 with TRBJ1-2; D not certain. CDR1 and CDR2 from the germline V gene are MNHEY and SVGAGI. There are 14 residues in the CDR3. The V end lost 10 bases, the J end lost 4 bases, and 19 bases lay between the germline ends. The CDR3 region is CATHGVDEGYGYTF. CDR3 nucleotide sequence: TGTGCCACCCACGGGGTAGATGAGGGCTATGGCTACACCTTC.

The chain joins TRBV14 to TRBJ2-1, with 8 positions matching TRBD1. This CDR3 has 14 residues. Per germline, CDR1 SGHDN and CDR2 FVKESK. V was pared by 4 bases and J by 5 bases, with 4 bases of the junction left unmatched. In DNA, the CDR3 is TGTGCCAGCAGCCCATCGACAGGGGACAATGAGCAGTTCTTC. Its protein product is CASSPSTGDNEQFF.

The CDR3 sequence: CASSWGGLATYNEQFF. CDR3 DNA sequence: TGTGCCAGCAGTTGGGGGGGACTAGCAACCTACAATGAGCAGTTCTTC. The rearrangement joins TRBV2 to TRBJ2-1, with TRBD2 matching 9 bases. Per the germline V gene, CDR1 is SNHLY and CDR2 is FYNNEI. This CDR3 has 16 residues. Trimming removed 5 bases from V and 2 bases from J; junction bases left unmatched: 7.

V gene TRBV6-5 combines with J gene TRBJ1-3; 7 positions match TRBD1. This CDR3 is 14 amino acids long. The J segment lost 3 bases and the V segment lost 10 bases, leaving 9 bases of the junction unmatched. CDR1 MNHEY and CDR2 SVGAGI come from the germline V gene. In DNA, the CDR3 is TGTGCCACCCTACCAAACAGGGGTGGAAACACCATATATTTT. It yields the protein CATLPNRGGNTIYF.

The chain's CDR3 is CAWSIGAGGYSGNTIYF. CDR3 bases: TGTGCCTGGAGTATAGGGGCCGGGGGTTACTCTGGAAACACCATATATTTT. The rearrangement links TRBV30 to TRBJ1-3; D might be TRBD1 (5 bases). Deletions cut 2 bases from V and 0 bases from J, with 17 bases between. The CDR3 is made up of 17 amino acids. CDR1 and CDR2 from the germline V gene are GTSNPN and SVGIG (reference sequence).

V usage is TRBV4-3 and J usage is TRBJ2-5, with a weak D call TRBD2 (7 bases). The CDR3 sequence is 20 residues long. Between the trimmed V and J ends, which lost 0 bases and 2 bases, there was a span of 25 bases. Looked up from germline, CDR1 is LGHNA and CDR2 is YSLEER. The CDR3 nucleotides read TGCGCCAGCAGCCAAGAGTGGGCAGGATTACGGGGGGCGCAGCAAGAGACCCAGTACTTC. Encoded protein: CASSQEWAGLRGAQQETQYF.

CDR3 nucleotide sequence: TGTGCCAGCAGCCCACTAGCGGGGGGGTCCTACGAGCAGTACTTC. The encoded protein is CASSPLAGGSYEQYF. V usage is TRBV7-9 and J usage is TRBJ2-7; TRBD2 aligns across 13 bases. Trimming took 5 bases from V and 1 from J; bases not matched to a gene: 2. The CDR3 contains 15 residues. From germline, CDR1 is SEHNR and CDR2 FQNEAQ (reference sequence).

The chain joins TRBV2 to TRBJ1-6; no clear D gene. Trimming shortened V by 5 bases and J by 4 bases, and 9 bases separated the two germline ends. Germline assignment: CDR1 SNHLY and CDR2 FYNNEI. CDR3 length: 14 residues. In DNA form, the CDR3 reads TGTGCCAGCAGTACCAGCGGGTATAATTCACCCCTCCACTTT. It is translated as CASSTSGYNSPLHF.

The chain links TRBV2 to TRBJ2-5, with TRBD2 as a possible D gene (5 bases). Germline V gene data show CDR1 as SNHLY and CDR2 as FYNNEI. The germline V and J ends were trimmed by 6 bases and 5 bases, with 19 bases remaining between them. The CDR3 has 15 amino acids. CDR3 sequence: CASSPRVRAGETQYF. Here the CDR3 DNA reads TGTGCCAGCAGCCCGCGGGTGCGGGCTGGGGAGACCCAGTACTTC.

The DNA for the CDR3 is TGTGCCAGCAGCCTACAAACCGGGAAGGACCCCTATGAAGCTTTCTTT. Its protein product is CASSLQTGKDPYEAFF. The genes are TRBV7-9 and TRBJ1-1; D unclear. Trimming took off 5 bases at V and 7 bases at J, with 23 bases between the two ends. The CDR3 runs to 16 residues. Per germline, CDR1 SEHNR and CDR2 FQNEAQ (reference sequence).

The gene calls are TRBV5-1 and TRBJ1-6; TRBD1 matches at 8 bases. The germline V gene has CDR1 SGHRS and CDR2 YFSETQ. V lost 4 bases to trimming and J lost 0 bases; unmatched junction nucleotides: 15. The CDR3 length is 20 residues. The CDR3 here is CASSPFWTGPLSSYNSPLHF. The CDR3 bases are TGCGCCAGCAGCCCCTTTTGGACAGGGCCCTTGAGCTCCTATAATTCACCCCTCCACTTT. The full variable domain, rest sourced from reference TRBV5-1 and TRBJ1-6, is KAGVTQTPRYLIKTRGQQVTLSCSPISGHRSVSWYQQTPGQGLQFLFEYFSETQRNKGNFPGRFSGRQFSNSRSEMNVSTLELGDSALYLCASSPFWTGPLSSYNSPLHFGNGTRLTVT.

The gene calls are TRBV3-1 (or the pseudogene TRBV3-2) and TRBJ1-1, with unresolved D. V lost 5 bases to trimming and J lost 1 base, with 14 bases between them. The V gene's germline CDR1 is LGHDT and CDR2 YNNKEL (reference sequence). There are 15 residues in the CDR3. In nucleotides, the CDR3 is TGTGCCAGCAGCACCAATGGTGGAGCGAACACTGAAGCTTTCTTT. As protein: CASSTNGGANTEAFF.

This clone was detected only once. V usage is TRBV28 and J usage is TRBJ1-6; D remains unclear. Germline CDR1 is MDHEN and CDR2 is SYDVKM. This CDR3 has 16 amino acids. The V gene lost 6 bases and the J gene lost 7 bases, with 19 bases spanning the gap. CDR3 bases: TGTGCCAGCAGCCGAACTCGGGGAGGGTTCAATTCACCCCTCCACTTT. Translating gives CASSRTRGGFNSPLHF.

This clone appeared once. V is TRBV27 and J is TRBJ2-3, with 12 bases fitting TRBD2. The CDR3 runs 18 residues. The V segment lost 2 bases and the J segment 0 bases; nucleotides outside the gene matches: 6. Germline CDR1 reads MNHEY; CDR2 reads SMNVEV (reference sequence). The CDR3 loop is CASSLGLAGGISTDTQYF. In DNA form, the CDR3 reads TGTGCCAGCAGTTTAGGGCTAGCGGGAGGGATTAGCACAGATACGCAGTATTTT.

This chain joins TRBV9 and TRBJ2-1; 7 bases map to TRBD2. The germline V gene has CDR1 SGDLS and CDR2 YYNGEE. The CDR3 is 14 amino acids. With 8 bases clipped from V and 4 bases from J, the junction kept 9 bases outside the gene matches. CDR3 in amino acids: CARPTLARYNEQFF. The CDR3 region has the DNA TGTGCCAGGCCAACACTAGCGCGATACAATGAGCAGTTCTTC. The variable domain in full, completed from reference TRBV9 and TRBJ2-1, reads DSGVTQTPKHLITATGQRVTLRCSPRSGDLSVYWYQQSLDQGLQFLIQYYNGEERAKGNILERFSAQQFPDLHSELNLSSLELGDSALYFCARPTLARYNEQFFGPGTRLTVL.

The chain is built from TRBV11-3 and TRBJ1-6; the match to TRBD1 covers 7 bases. The CDR3 is 14 amino acids. CDR1 is SGHNT and CDR2 is YENEEA in the germline V gene. Trimming removed 0 bases from V and 9 bases from J; junction bases left unmatched: 2. The DNA for the CDR3 is TGTGCCAGCAGCTTAGAAGGGGGCCCTTCACCCCTCCACTTT. Its protein product is CASSLEGGPSPLHF. Using reference TRBV11-3 and TRBJ1-6 for the parts outside the CDR3, the full variable domain is EAGVVQSPRYKIIEKKQPVAFWCNPISGHNTLYWYLQNLGQGPELLIRYENEEAVDDSQLPKDRFSAERLKGVDSTLKIQPAELGDSAVYLCASSLEGGPSPLHFGNGTRLTVT.

V gene TRBV30 combines with J gene TRBJ1-6; D unclear. V was pared by 0 bases and J by 7 bases, with 10 bases between. The CDR3 sequence is 14 residues long. Germline CDR1 is GTSNPN and CDR2 is SVGIG (reference sequence). Written as DNA, the CDR3 is TGTGCCTGGAGTGTAGAACAGCTAAATTCACCCCTCCACTTT. Encoded protein: CAWSVEQLNSPLHF.